The 15 T cell receptor beta chains below come from one sample, sequenced in a study of OX40 agonist ivuxolimab in advanced cancers. Clones were read by immunoSEQ multiplex PCR, and TCRdb kept only the in-frame ones, dropping some. This table has 30,000 to 45,000 clones, 82% appearing once. Sequences were derived from CD4+ or CD8+ T cells sorted from blood, sampled in a trial of the OX40 agonist ivuxolimab. The receptors shown here come from an adult with an advanced solid tumor such as melanoma, head and neck, liver or kidney cancer.

The CDR3 reads CASSSWGRVDEQFF. In DNA, the CDR3 is TGTGCCAGCAGCTCCTGGGGTAGGGTCGATGAGCAGTTCTTC. The rearrangement joins TRBV5-8 to TRBJ2-1; D unresolved. The V gene's germline CDR1 is SGHTS and CDR2 YDEGEE. This CDR3 has 14 amino acids. Trimming left V 3 bases short and J 8 bases short, with 15 bases between.

The chain uses TRBV10-3 and TRBJ2-7; D might be TRBD1 (6 bases). The CDR3 is made up of 14 amino acids. Germline lookup yields CDR1 ENHRY and CDR2 SYGVKD. V shed 10 bases and J shed 6 bases, with 22 bases lying between them. CDR3: CATQQQGSLLEQYF. The CDR3 DNA reads TGTGCCACGCAACAGCAGGGGTCCCTCCTCGAGCAGTACTTC.

The chain has TRBV29-1 and TRBJ2-1; 14 nucleotides match TRBD2. Germline V gene sequence: CDR1 SQVTM, CDR2 ANQGSEA. V shed 7 bases and J 6 bases; nucleotides not matched to a gene: 17. There are 18 residues in the CDR3. Here the CDR3 DNA reads TGCAGCGGCGGTAGGGGGACTAGCGGGAGCACTGTCCCCAATGAGCAGTTCTTC. Its translation: CSGGRGTSGSTVPNEQFF.

This chain joins TRBV7-8 and TRBJ2-7, with 7 bases aligning to TRBD2. Germline V CDR1 and CDR2: SGHVS, FQNEAQ. The trim removed 7 bases at V and 7 bases at J, leaving 13 bases unmatched. There are 14 residues in the CDR3. The CDR3 reads CASNLGGRNGEQYF. The DNA of the CDR3 is TGTGCCAGCAACTTGGGAGGGAGGAACGGAGAGCAGTACTTC.

J is TRBJ1-1 and V is TRBV5-1; D uncertain. Trimming cost V 0 bases and J 2 bases, with 11 bases left between them. Per germline, CDR1 SGHRS and CDR2 YFSETQ. The CDR3 is made up of 15 amino acids. This CDR3 reads CASSLDARPNTEAFF. CDR3 nucleotides: TGCGCCAGCAGCTTGGACGCACGACCAAACACTGAAGCTTTCTTT.

This clone was seen only once. This sequence joins TRBV2 and TRBJ1-4; D unresolved. V lost 5 bases, J lost 15 bases, and 19 bases lay in between. The V gene's germline CDR1 is SNHLY and CDR2 FYNNEI. The CDR3 totals 13 residues. This chain's CDR3 is CASSRTFLSAVFF. CDR3 bases: TGTGCCAGCAGTCGAACTTTTCTTTCCGCAGTGTTTTTT.

This rearrangement joins TRBV19 to TRBJ2-2, with 8 bases aligning to TRBD1. V lost 4 bases, J lost 1 base, and 2 bases stayed unmatched. The CDR3 spans 15 residues. Germline lookup yields CDR1 LNHDA and CDR2 SQIVND (reference sequence). The CDR3 region has the DNA TGTGCCAGTAGTAAACAGGGGGGGAACACCGGGGAGCTGTTTTTT. This encodes CASSKQGGNTGELFF.

This clone came up a few times. The chain has TRBV28 and TRBJ2-3; D is perhaps TRBD2 (5 bases). Trimming took off 4 bases at V and 5 bases at J, with 16 bases between the two ends. The germline V gene encodes CDR1 MDHEN and CDR2 SYDVKM. This CDR3 contains 15 residues. DNA for the CDR3: TGTGCCAGCAGTTCCACCGGGATATTCGAAGATACGCAGTATTTT. Translation: CASSSTGIFEDTQYF.

The chain couples TRBV5-5 to TRBJ2-5; D call uncertain. In germline, CDR1 is SGHKS, CDR2 YYEKEE (reference sequence). The CDR3 length is 14 residues. The V end was cut by 5 bases, the J end by 1 base, with 12 bases between. The CDR3 DNA follows: TGTGCCAGCAGACCAGACTGGATCCAAGAGACCCAGTACTTC. Amino acid sequence: CASRPDWIQETQYF.

This clone was recorded only once. The chain combines TRBV11-2 with TRBJ2-1, with D perhaps TRBD2 (5 bases). Germline V gene lookup returns CDR1 SGHAT and CDR2 FQNNGV. The CDR3 length is 15 residues. The V gene lost 4 bases and the J gene lost 3 bases, with 13 bases spanning the gap. CDR3 loop: CASSSTGSGYNEQFF. In DNA form, the CDR3 reads TGTGCCAGCAGCTCCACGGGGTCGGGCTACAATGAGCAGTTCTTC.

The chain employs TRBV19 and TRBJ1-3, with D possibly TRBD1 on 5 matching bases. Per the germline V gene, CDR1 is LNHDA and CDR2 is SQIVND (reference sequence). V was cut by 7 bases and J by 1 base, with 26 bases left in between. The CDR3 is made up of 19 amino acids. The CDR3 DNA sequence: TGTGCCAGTACCCCGAAAGCGGGGGGACTCCCCGGATCTGGAAACACCATATATTTT. The encoded protein is CASTPKAGGLPGSGNTIYF.

V gene TRBV2 combines with J gene TRBJ2-1, with D possibly matching TRBD2 (6 bases). Germline V lookup: CDR1 SNHLY, CDR2 FYNNEI. Between the trimmed V and J ends, which lost 8 bases and 0 bases, there was a span of 11 bases. The CDR3 totals 14 residues. The CDR3 coding sequence is TGTGCCAGCCTGCGGGACCTCTCCTACAATGAGCAGTTCTTC. Its protein is CASLRDLSYNEQFF.

The genes are TRBV30 and TRBJ2-1; D is undetermined. From germline, CDR1 is GTSNPN and CDR2 SVGIG (reference sequence). There are 11 residues in the CDR3. Trimming took 4 bases from V and 6 from J, leaving 7 bases between them. The CDR3 spells CAWISFNEQFF. The CDR3 DNA reads as TGTGCCTGGATTAGCTTCAATGAGCAGTTCTTC.

V and J are TRBV4-1 and TRBJ1-1; perhaps TRBD1 as D (6 bases). Germline V gene lookup returns CDR1 MGHRA and CDR2 YSYEKL. The CDR3 loop spans 13 amino acids. V lost 4 bases and J 4 bases, leaving 10 bases between the germline ends. Written as DNA, the CDR3 is TGCGCCAGCAGCCTGGGGGCCGGCACTGAAGCTTTCTTT. Its protein is CASSLGAGTEAFF.

The V gene is TRBV19, the J gene TRBJ1-2; D uncertain. CDR3 size: 14 residues. Between the trimmed V and J ends, which lost 1 base and 2 bases, there was a span of 8 bases. Per germline, CDR1 LNHDA and CDR2 SQIVND (reference sequence). The DNA for the CDR3 is TGTGCCAGTAGTATAGGACTCCCAAACTATGGCTACACCTTC. Protein sequence: CASSIGLPNYGYTF.